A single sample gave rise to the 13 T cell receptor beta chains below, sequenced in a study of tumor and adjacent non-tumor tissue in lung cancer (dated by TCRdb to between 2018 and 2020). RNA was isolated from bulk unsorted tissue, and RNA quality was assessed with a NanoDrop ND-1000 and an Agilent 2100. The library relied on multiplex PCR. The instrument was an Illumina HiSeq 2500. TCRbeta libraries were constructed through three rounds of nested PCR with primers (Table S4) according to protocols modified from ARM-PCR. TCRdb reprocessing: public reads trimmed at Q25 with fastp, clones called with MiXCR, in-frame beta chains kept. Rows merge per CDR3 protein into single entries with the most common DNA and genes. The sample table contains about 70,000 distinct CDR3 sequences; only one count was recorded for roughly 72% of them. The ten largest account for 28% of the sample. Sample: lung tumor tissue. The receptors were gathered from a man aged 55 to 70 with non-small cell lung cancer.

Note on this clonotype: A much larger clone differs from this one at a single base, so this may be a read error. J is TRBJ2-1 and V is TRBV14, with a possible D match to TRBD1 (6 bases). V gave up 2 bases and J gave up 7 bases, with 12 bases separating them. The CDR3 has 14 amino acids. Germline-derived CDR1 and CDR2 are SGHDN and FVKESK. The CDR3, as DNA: TGTGCCAGCAGCCAAAGGAACAGGGATAATGAGCAGTTCTTC. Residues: CASSQRNRDNEQFF.

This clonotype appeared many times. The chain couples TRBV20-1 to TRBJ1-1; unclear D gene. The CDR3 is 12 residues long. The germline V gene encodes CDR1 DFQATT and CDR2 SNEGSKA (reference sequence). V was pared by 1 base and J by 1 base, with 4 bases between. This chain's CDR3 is CSARGGNTEAFF. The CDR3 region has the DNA TGCAGTGCTAGAGGAGGGAACACTGAAGCTTTCTTT.

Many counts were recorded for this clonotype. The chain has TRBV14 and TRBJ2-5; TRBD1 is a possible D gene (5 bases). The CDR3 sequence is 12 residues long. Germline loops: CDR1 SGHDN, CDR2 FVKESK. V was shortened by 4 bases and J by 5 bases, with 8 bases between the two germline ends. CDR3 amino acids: CASSPNRETQYF. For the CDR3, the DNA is TGTGCCAGCAGCCCAAACAGGGAGACCCAGTACTTC.

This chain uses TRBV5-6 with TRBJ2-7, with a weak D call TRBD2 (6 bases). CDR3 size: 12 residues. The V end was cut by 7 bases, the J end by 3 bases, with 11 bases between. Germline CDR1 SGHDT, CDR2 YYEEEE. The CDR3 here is CASSGGVYEQYF. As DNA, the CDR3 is TGTGCCAGCTCCGGCGGGGTCTACGAGCAGTACTTC.

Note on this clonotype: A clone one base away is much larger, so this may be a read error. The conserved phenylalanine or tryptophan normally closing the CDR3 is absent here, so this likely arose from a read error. In DNA, the CDR3 is TGTGCCAGCAGCTTAGCGATGACAGGGTACACAGATACGCAGTATATT. Translated, it gives CASSLAMTGYTDTQYI. The gene calls are TRBV7-9 and TRBJ2-3, with 7 positions matching TRBD1. Germline lookup yields CDR1 SEHNR and CDR2 FQNEAQ (reference sequence). This CDR3 has 16 amino acids. Trimming at V came to 0 bases and at J to 2 bases, leaving 5 bases not matched to a gene.

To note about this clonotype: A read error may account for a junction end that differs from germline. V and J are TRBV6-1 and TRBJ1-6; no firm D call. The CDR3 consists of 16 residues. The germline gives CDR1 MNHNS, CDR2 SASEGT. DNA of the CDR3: TGTGCCAGCAGTGAAACCCTCCCAGGCTATAATTCACACCTCCACTTT. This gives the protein CASSETLPGYNSHLHF.

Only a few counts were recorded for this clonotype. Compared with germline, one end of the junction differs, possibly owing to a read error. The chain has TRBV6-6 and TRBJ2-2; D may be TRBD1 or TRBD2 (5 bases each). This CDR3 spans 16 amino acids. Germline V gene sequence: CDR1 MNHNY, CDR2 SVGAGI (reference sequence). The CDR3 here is CASSYSGRTYTGELFF. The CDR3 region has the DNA TGTGCCAGCAGTTACTCGGGACGGACATACACCGGGGAGCTATTTTTT.

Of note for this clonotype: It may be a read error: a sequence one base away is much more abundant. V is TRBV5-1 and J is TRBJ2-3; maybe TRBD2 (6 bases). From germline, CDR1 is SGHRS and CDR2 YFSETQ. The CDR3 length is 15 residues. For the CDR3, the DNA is TGCGCCAACAGCTTGGCGGGACTTGGCACAGATACGCAGTATTTT. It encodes CANSLAGLGTDTQYF.

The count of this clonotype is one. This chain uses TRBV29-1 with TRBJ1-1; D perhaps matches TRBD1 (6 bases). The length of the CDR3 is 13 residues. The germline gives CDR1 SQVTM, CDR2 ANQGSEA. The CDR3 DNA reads TGCGGCGCCTCGGTAGGGGGGGAACATGAAGCTTTCTTT. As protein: CGASVGGEHEAFF.

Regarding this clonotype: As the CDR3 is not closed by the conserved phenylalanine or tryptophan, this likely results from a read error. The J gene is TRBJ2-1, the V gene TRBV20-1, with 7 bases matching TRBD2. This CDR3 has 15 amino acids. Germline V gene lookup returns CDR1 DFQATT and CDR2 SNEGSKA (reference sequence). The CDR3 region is CSASHRGRTYKEQFS. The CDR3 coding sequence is TGCAGTGCTTCCCACCGCGGGAGAACCTACAAGGAGCAGTTCTCC.

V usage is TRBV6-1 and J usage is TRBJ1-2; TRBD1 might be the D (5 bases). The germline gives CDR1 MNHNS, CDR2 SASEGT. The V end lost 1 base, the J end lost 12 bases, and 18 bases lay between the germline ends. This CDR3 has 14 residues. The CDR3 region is CASSEDRRGYGNTF. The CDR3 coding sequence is TGTGCCAGCAGTGAAGACAGGAGAGGATATGGTAACACCTTC.

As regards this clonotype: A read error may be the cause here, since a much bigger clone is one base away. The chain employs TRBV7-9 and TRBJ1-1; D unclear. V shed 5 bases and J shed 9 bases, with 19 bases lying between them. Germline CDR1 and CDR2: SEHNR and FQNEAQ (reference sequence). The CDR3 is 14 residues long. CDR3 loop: CASSAHVGISKAFF. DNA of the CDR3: TGTGCCAGCAGCGCCCATGTGGGTATTTCTAAAGCTTTCTTT.

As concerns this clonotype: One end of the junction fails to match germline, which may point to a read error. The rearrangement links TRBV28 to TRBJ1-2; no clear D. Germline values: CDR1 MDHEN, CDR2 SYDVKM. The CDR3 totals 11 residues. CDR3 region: CDSGTTYDYTF. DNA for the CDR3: TGTGACAGCGGAACGACCTATGACTACACCTTC.